This T cell receptor (beta chain) was retrieved from a study of tumor-infiltrating lymphocytes in oesophageal squamous cell carcinoma. The CDR3 covers 14 residues. The ends were cut back, 0 bases at V and 7 bases at J, with 11 bases in the middle. Germline CDR1 is SEHNR and CDR2 is FQNEAQ (reference sequence). MiXCR, run by TCRdb on the PCR reads, gives a single entry per CDR3 protein. The top ten hold approximately 30% of the sample, which has about 12,000 distinct CDR3 sequences, around 57% seen once. This clonotype has more than one count but fewer than ten. The chain couples TRBV7-9 to TRBJ2-3; no definite D call. This receptor was taken from a female donor with esophageal squamous cell carcinoma. The sample taken for sequencing was esophageal tumor tissue. This CDR3 is CASSLAPRSHTQYF. The CDR3 DNA reads TGTGCCAGCAGCTTAGCGCCCCGGAGTCATACGCAGTATTTT.